Below, 10 T cell receptor beta chains from the same sample are listed, as sequenced in a study of a mutant IDH1 vaccine in newly diagnosed glioma. As to time point: week 35, safety follow-up. Vaccination used 300 ug of mutant IDH1 20-mer peptide per dose, with topical imiquimod. Profiling relied on immunoSEQ multiplex PCR, and the TCRdb table lists in-frame clones only, not all of them. The table has around 57,000 clones, roughly 84% seen once; the top ten hold around 4%. The antigens of these receptors remain unknown. The sample was PBMCs, taken from a glioma patient whose treatment included an IDH1 peptide vaccine. The receptors here all came from a man aged 30-40 years with glioma.

The genes are TRBV27 and TRBJ2-7; 8 nucleotides agree with TRBD2. The trim removed 3 bases at V and 0 bases at J, leaving 4 bases unmatched. Germline V gene data show CDR1 as MNHEY and CDR2 as SMNVEV (reference sequence). CDR3 size: 15 residues. CDR3 DNA: TGTGCCAGCAGTTTTTTAGCGGGAAGCTCCTACGAGCAGTACTTC. The encoded protein is CASSFLAGSSYEQYF.

J is TRBJ1-1 and V is TRBV28; possible D gene TRBD1, 6 bases. The CDR3 has 15 residues. V lost 8 bases to trimming and J lost 5 bases, with 21 bases between them. Germline loops: CDR1 MDHEN, CDR2 SYDVKM. DNA of the CDR3: TGTGCCAGCGGGCGCGGTCCTACAGGGAGGACTGAAGCTTTCTTT. Its translation is CASGRGPTGRTEAFF.

This chain connects TRBV27 to TRBJ2-5; D unresolved. The CDR3 is 13 amino acids. Germline CDR1 MNHEY, CDR2 SMNVEV (reference sequence). Trimming took 3 bases from V and 3 from J, leaving 8 bases between them. CDR3 DNA sequence: TGTGCCAGCAGTTTGTACAGTGAAGAGACCCAGTACTTC. It codes for CASSLYSEETQYF.

In its sample, this clone was seen once. The J gene is TRBJ1-5, the V gene TRBV5-6, with a tentative D call TRBD1 (5 bases). Trimming took 4 bases from V and 7 from J, leaving 12 bases between them. The length of the CDR3 is 13 residues. Per the germline V gene, CDR1 is SGHDT and CDR2 is YYEEEE. The CDR3 protein is CASSPFQGQPQHF. The CDR3 bases are TGTGCCAGCAGCCCCTTTCAGGGACAGCCCCAGCATTTT.

The V gene is TRBV28, the J gene TRBJ1-2; 7 bases agree with TRBD1. This CDR3 contains 15 residues. The germline V gene encodes CDR1 MDHEN and CDR2 SYDVKM. V dropped 3 bases and J dropped 6; count of bases not matched to a gene: 10. The CDR3 loop reads CASSLGGTERDGYTF. The CDR3, as DNA: TGTGCCAGCAGTTTGGGAGGGACAGAGAGAGATGGCTACACCTTC.

The chain joins TRBV28 to TRBJ2-2; 10 nucleotides agree with TRBD1. V shed 5 bases, J shed 6 bases, and the junction held 3 bases outside the gene matches. This CDR3 region has 14 residues. Germline V gene lookup returns CDR1 MDHEN and CDR2 SYDVKM. In DNA, the CDR3 is TGTGCCAGCAGTATAGACAGGGGGCCCGGGGAGCTGTTTTTT. Its protein is CASSIDRGPGELFF.

The gene calls are TRBV30 and TRBJ1-2; tentative D call: TRBD1 (5 bases). Germline-derived CDR1 and CDR2 are GTSNPN and SVGIG (reference sequence). V lost 5 bases and J 2 bases, leaving 9 bases between the germline ends. The CDR3 length is 12 residues. DNA for the CDR3: TGTGCCTGGTCCCCAGGGAACTATGGCTACACCTTC. This gives the protein CAWSPGNYGYTF.

This clone has a single count. As DNA, the CDR3 is TGTGCCAGCAGTGCGGGGGAAATTCAAGAGACCCAGTACTTC. The encoded protein is CASSAGEIQETQYF. This chain links TRBV27 with TRBJ2-5; 7 bases match TRBD2. CDR1 is MNHEY and CDR2 is SMNVEV in the germline V gene (reference sequence). The junction had 5 bases not matched to a gene; V was cut back by 5 bases and J by 2 bases. The CDR3 runs 14 residues.

The V and J genes are TRBV5-6 and TRBJ1-2; a weak D match, TRBD1 (6 bases). Germline assignment: CDR1 SGHDT and CDR2 YYEEEE. The germline V and J ends were trimmed by 0 bases and 4 bases, with 13 bases remaining between them. This CDR3 is built from 15 residues. DNA of the CDR3: TGTGCCAGCAGCTTGGGGGGACATCCAACCTATGGCTACACCTTC. Encoded protein: CASSLGGHPTYGYTF.

The chain uses TRBV19 and TRBJ2-2, with D hard to call. Germline CDR1 reads LNHDA; CDR2 reads SQIVND (reference sequence). V gave up 3 bases and J gave up 0 bases, with 8 bases separating them. This CDR3 comprises 15 residues. CDR3 sequence (DNA): TGTGCCAGTAGTATTGCGGCAACGAACACCGGGGAGCTGTTTTTT. This translates into CASSIAATNTGELFF.